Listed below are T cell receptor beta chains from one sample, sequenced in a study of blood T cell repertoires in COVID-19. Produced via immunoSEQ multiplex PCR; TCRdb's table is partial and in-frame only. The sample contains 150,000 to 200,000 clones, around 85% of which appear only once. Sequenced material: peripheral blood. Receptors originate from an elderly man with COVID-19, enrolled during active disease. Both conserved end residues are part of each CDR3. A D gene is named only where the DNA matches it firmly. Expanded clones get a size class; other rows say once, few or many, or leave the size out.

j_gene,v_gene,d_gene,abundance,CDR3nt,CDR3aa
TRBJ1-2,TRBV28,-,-,TGTGCCAGCAGTTTAGGTTCGGGGGTTGGTGGCTACACCTTC,CASSLGSGVGGYTF
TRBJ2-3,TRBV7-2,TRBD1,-,TGTGCCAGCAGCCCAGCGACAGGGGCTAGCACAGATACGCAGTATTTT,CASSPATGASTDTQYF
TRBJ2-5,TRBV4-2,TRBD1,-,TGTGCCAGCAGCCGGGACAGGGGGCCCCAAGAGACCCAGTACTTC,CASSRDRGPQETQYF
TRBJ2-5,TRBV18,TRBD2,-,TGTGCCAGCTCACCGATAGCGGGGGGGTTCCAAGAGACCCAGTACTTC,CASSPIAGGFQETQYF
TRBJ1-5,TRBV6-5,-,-,TGTGCCAGCAGCCCGAGGCTGGGCAATCAGCCCCAGCATTTT,CASSPRLGNQPQHF
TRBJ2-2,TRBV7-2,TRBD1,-,TGTGCCAGCAGCTTAAGGGCCAGTGGAGACAGGGGGGTCGGGGAGCTGTTTTTT,CASSLRASGDRGVGELFF
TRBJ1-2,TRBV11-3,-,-,TGTGCCAGCAGCCTCAACCCGGGCAGGGATGGAGGCTACACCTTC,CASSLNPGRDGGYTF
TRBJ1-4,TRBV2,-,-,TGTGCCAGCAGTGAATCTTGGCAGGGGCCTGCAACTAATGAAAAACTGTTTTTT,CASSESWQGPATNEKLFF
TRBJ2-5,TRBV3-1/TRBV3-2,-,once,TGTGCCAGCAGCCAAGGTTATCAGCGTGGAGAGACCCAGTACTTC,CASSQGYQRGETQYF
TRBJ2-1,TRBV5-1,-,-,TGCGCCAGCAGCTTGGGGACAGTCTACAATGAGCAGTTCTTC,CASSLGTVYNEQFF
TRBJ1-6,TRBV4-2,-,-,TGTGCCAGCAGCCAAGATCATGCGGGGGGAAAATCACCCCTCCACTTT,CASSQDHAGGKSPLHF
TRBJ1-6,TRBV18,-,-,TGTGCCAGCTCACCACCCAACTCCTATAATTCACCCCTCCACTTT,CASSPPNSYNSPLHF
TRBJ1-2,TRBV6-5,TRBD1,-,TGTGCCAGCAGTTATGCCCAGGGGGCGGGCTATGGCTACACCTTC,CASSYAQGAGYGYTF
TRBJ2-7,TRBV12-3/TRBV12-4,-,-,TGTGCCAGCAGTTTTGGGGCGTCCTACGAGCAGTACTTC,CASSFGASYEQYF
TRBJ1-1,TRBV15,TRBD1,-,TGTGCCACCAGCAGAGAGGACAGGGGACTGAAGACTGAAGCTTTCTTT,CATSREDRGLKTEAFF
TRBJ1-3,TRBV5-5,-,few,TGTGCCAGCAGCTTGGACGGGAGCTCTGGAAACACCATATATTTT,CASSLDGSSGNTIYF
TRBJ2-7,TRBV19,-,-,TGTGCCAGTAGTATTGCCGGAAGAGCTAGCTTCTCCTACGAGCAGTACTTC,CASSIAGRASFSYEQYF
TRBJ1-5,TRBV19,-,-,TGTGCCAGTAGAAGCTTCGGCGGGAGCAATCAGCCCCAGCATTTT,CASRSFGGSNQPQHF
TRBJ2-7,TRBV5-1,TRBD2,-,TGCGCCAGCAGCTTGGCCGACGGGGGGGCCGGCGACGAGCAGTACTTC,CASSLADGGAGDEQYF
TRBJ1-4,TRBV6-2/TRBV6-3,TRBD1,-,TGTGCCAGCAGTCGACGACAGGGTACAACTAATGAAAAACTGTTTTTT,CASSRRQGTTNEKLFF
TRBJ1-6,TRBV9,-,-,TGTGCCAGCAGCGTCGGACAGACAAGTAATTCACCCCTCCACTTT,CASSVGQTSNSPLHF